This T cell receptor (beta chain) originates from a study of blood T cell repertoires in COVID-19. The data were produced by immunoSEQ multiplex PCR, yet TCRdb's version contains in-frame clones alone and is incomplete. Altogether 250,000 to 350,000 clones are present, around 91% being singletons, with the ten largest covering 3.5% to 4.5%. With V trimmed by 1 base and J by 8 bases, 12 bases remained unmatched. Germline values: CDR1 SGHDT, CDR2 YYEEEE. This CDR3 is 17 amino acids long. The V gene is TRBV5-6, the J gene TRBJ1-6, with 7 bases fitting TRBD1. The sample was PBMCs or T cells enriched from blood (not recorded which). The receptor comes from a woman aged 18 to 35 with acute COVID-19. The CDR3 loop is CASSLFGDRGPDSPLHF. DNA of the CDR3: TGTGCCAGCAGCTTGTTCGGGGACAGAGGTCCTGATTCACCCCTCCACTTT.